This TCR beta chain was recorded in a study of shared T cell receptors in the human thymus. Data came from immunoSEQ multiplex PCR; TCRdb stores just in-frame clones and leaves some out. This sample has about 660,000 clones, with approximately 87% found just once. In addition, the sample was reused for a study of human thymus T cells. According to that study: Highly overlapping thymic repertoires in unrelated individuals were reported by related research.

Specimen: thymocytes. The clonotype comes from a boy under three years old with a congenital heart defect.

Here the CDR3 reads CASSERTGGEGSEDTGELFF. In nucleotides, the CDR3 is TGCGCCAGCAGTGAGCGGACAGGGGGCGAAGGAAGCGAGGACACCGGGGAGCTGTTTTTT. The V call is TRBV10-1, the J call TRBJ2-2; 11 nucleotides line up with TRBD1. CDR3 size: 20 residues. CDR1 is WNHNN and CDR2 is SYGVQD in the germline V gene (reference sequence). The trim removed 2 bases at V and 3 bases at J, leaving 14 bases unmatched.